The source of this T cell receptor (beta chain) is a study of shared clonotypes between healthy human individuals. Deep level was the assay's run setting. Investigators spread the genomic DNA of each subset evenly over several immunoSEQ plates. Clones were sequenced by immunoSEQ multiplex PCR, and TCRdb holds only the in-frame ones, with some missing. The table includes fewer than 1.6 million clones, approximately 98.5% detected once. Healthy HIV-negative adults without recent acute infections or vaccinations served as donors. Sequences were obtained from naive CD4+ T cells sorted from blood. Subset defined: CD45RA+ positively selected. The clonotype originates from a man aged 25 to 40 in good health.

The CDR3 here is CASSTTGSRTYEQYF. CDR3 sequence (DNA): TGTGCCAGCAGTACAACAGGGTCACGAACCTACGAGCAGTACTTC. The chain is built from TRBV28 and TRBJ2-7; D is perhaps TRBD1 (6 bases). The CDR3 has 15 amino acids. Per the germline V gene, CDR1 is MDHEN and CDR2 is SYDVKM. Trimming took off 5 bases at V and 2 bases at J, with 16 bases between the two ends.